These 24 T cell receptor beta chains share one sample of origin, sequenced in a study of blood T cell repertoires in COVID-19. The repertoire was sequenced with immunoSEQ multiplex PCR; TCRdb's copy has only in-frame clones and lacks some. The sample gives 110,000 to 150,000 clones, over 75% of which show up once; around 45% is in the top ten. The sequenced sample was peripheral blood. The receptors were sampled from a human donor in a cohort sampled during active COVID-19.

This chain joins TRBV19 and TRBJ2-4, with 9 bases aligning to TRBD2. Losses at the gene ends were 4 bases for V and 2 bases for J; bases not matched to a gene: 3. This CDR3 has 15 residues. CDR1 and CDR2 from the germline V gene are LNHDA and SQIVND (reference sequence). This CDR3 reads CASSRAGGPKNIQYF. For the CDR3, the DNA is TGTGCCAGTAGTAGGGCGGGAGGGCCCAAAAACATTCAGTACTTC.

V usage is TRBV6-2 or TRBV6-3 and J usage is TRBJ1-4, with D perhaps matching TRBD1 (5 bases). V was clipped by 6 bases and J by 0 bases, with 14 bases between them. This CDR3 region has 16 residues. Germline loops: CDR1 MNHEY, CDR2 SVGEGT. The CDR3 reads CASSLLGAATNEKLFF. The CDR3, as DNA: TGTGCCAGCAGCCTCCTAGGGGCCGCAACTAATGAAAAACTGTTTTTT.

V gene TRBV18 combines with J gene TRBJ1-6; tentative D call: TRBD1 (5 bases). CDR1 is KGHSH and CDR2 is LQKENI in the germline V gene. The V and J ends lost 5 bases and 7 bases respectively, with 18 bases between them. The length of the CDR3 is 16 residues. The CDR3 protein is CASSSRPSGDNSPLHF. Here the CDR3 DNA reads TGTGCCAGCTCAAGTCGGCCTTCGGGGGACAATTCACCCCTCCACTTT.

This rearrangement joins TRBV7-2 to TRBJ1-5; tentatively, D is TRBD1 (5 bases). V gave up 5 bases and J gave up 6 bases, with 14 bases separating them. The CDR3 is 14 residues long. CDR1 and CDR2 (germline): SGHTA, FQGNSA. As DNA, the CDR3 is TGTGCCAGCAGCGGCGGCGGAGGGGTTCAGCCCCAGCATTTT. Translation: CASSGGGGVQPQHF.

This clone was seen just once. The chain links TRBV6-5 to TRBJ2-5, with D maybe TRBD2 (7 bases). This CDR3 spans 15 amino acids. Trimming shortened V by 9 bases and J by 6 bases, and 23 bases separated the two germline ends. Looked up from germline, CDR1 is MNHEY and CDR2 is SVGAGI. CDR3 amino acids: CASLIRGAPPKTQYF. The CDR3 DNA follows: TGTGCCAGTCTTATCCGGGGGGCTCCACCGAAGACCCAGTACTTC.

The J gene is TRBJ1-2, the V gene TRBV21-1; the D segment call TRBD1 is taken from the table without a DNA check. TRBV21-1 counts as a pseudogene. This CDR3 contains 15 residues. CDR3 bases: TGTGCCAGCAGCTCTGGGGGACATAGTAACTATGGCTACACCTTC. Encoded protein: CASSSGGHSNYGYTF.

The rearrangement links TRBV6-5 to TRBJ1-1, with TRBD1 identical over 8 bases. CDR3 length equals 13 residues. Germline V lookup: CDR1 MNHEY, CDR2 SVGAGI. Germline trimming cut 5 bases from V and 3 bases from J; bases unmatched to any gene: 2. The CDR3 coding sequence is TGTGCCAGCAGTCTGGACAGGGACACTGAAGCTTTCTTT. Protein product: CASSLDRDTEAFF.

This clone was counted ten times or more. The chain uses TRBV27 and TRBJ1-1; unclear D gene. Germline CDR1 and CDR2: MNHEY and SMNVEV (reference sequence). The V and J ends lost 2 bases and 1 base respectively, with 11 bases between them. The CDR3 extends over 15 amino acids. The CDR3 protein is CASSLNSPRNTEAFF. The CDR3 nucleotides read TGTGCCAGCAGTTTAAATTCCCCCCGGAACACTGAAGCTTTCTTT.

The chain carries TRBV27 and TRBJ2-2; 9 bases are shared with TRBD1. CDR1 and CDR2 (germline): MNHEY, SMNVEV (reference sequence). The CDR3 extends over 17 amino acids. Losses at the gene ends were 3 bases for V and 1 base for J; bases not matched to a gene: 6. The CDR3 DNA is TGTGCCAGCAGTTTTAAGACAGGGGGGAGGAACACCGGGGAGCTGTTTTTT. The encoded protein is CASSFKTGGRNTGELFF.

This chain connects TRBV18 to TRBJ1-2; 7 bases agree with TRBD1. The V gene end was trimmed by 3 bases and the J gene end by 4 bases; junction bases not matched to a gene: 8. This CDR3 comprises 15 residues. CDR1 is KGHSH and CDR2 is LQKENI in the germline V gene. The CDR3 nucleotides read TGTGCCAGCTCACCTGGGACAGCGAAGTTCTATGGCTACACCTTC. It codes for CASSPGTAKFYGYTF. Full variable domain (outside the CDR3, taken from reference TRBV18 and TRBJ1-2): NAGVMQNPRHLVRRRGQEARLRCSPMKGHSHVYWYRQLPEEGLKFMVYLQKENIIDESGMPKERFSAEFPKEGPSILRIQQVVRGDSAAYFCASSPGTAKFYGYTFGSGTRLTVV.

The chain is built from TRBV4-3 and TRBJ2-1; D gene uncertain. The CDR3 consists of 15 residues. CDR1 and CDR2 from the germline V gene are LGHNA and YSLEER. Trimming took off 4 bases at V and 6 bases at J, with 16 bases between the two ends. In DNA form, the CDR3 reads TGCGCCAGCAGCCGAGAGATTGGCGGCCTCAATGAGCAGTTCTTC. It is translated as CASSREIGGLNEQFF.

The V call is TRBV19, the J call TRBJ1-1; D is ambiguous. V was pared by 3 bases and J by 0 bases, with 11 bases between. The CDR3 extends over 15 amino acids. Germline CDR1 and CDR2: LNHDA and SQIVND (reference sequence). CDR3 loop: CASSINANMNTEAFF. For the CDR3, the DNA is TGTGCCAGTAGTATTAATGCCAACATGAACACTGAAGCTTTCTTT.

The chain uses TRBV6-1 and TRBJ2-1; 7 positions match TRBD1. Germline CDR1 MNHNS, CDR2 SASEGT. Trimming removed 1 base from V and 4 bases from J; junction bases left unmatched: 7. This CDR3 has 16 amino acids. CDR3 residues: CASSEVLGQTYNEQFF. The CDR3 DNA reads TGTGCCAGCAGTGAAGTGTTGGGACAGACATACAATGAGCAGTTCTTC.

This clone has a handful of counts. V is TRBV4-3 and J is TRBJ2-3, with TRBD1 matching 7 bases. Trimming cost V 1 base and J 4 bases; bases outside gene matches: 2. The CDR3 runs 14 residues. Germline assignment: CDR1 LGHNA and CDR2 YSLEER. CDR3: CASSQGRGSDTQYF. For the CDR3, the DNA is TGCGCCAGCAGCCAAGGCAGGGGGTCAGATACGCAGTATTTT.

This clone has a handful of counts. The chain employs TRBV2 and TRBJ2-6; maybe TRBD1 (6 bases). V dropped 6 bases and J dropped 4 bases, with 16 bases sitting between them. Germline lookup yields CDR1 SNHLY and CDR2 FYNNEI. This CDR3 is built from 16 residues. CDR3: CASRFIQGSGANVLTF. CDR3 DNA sequence: TGTGCCAGCAGATTTATACAGGGTTCAGGGGCCAACGTCCTGACTTTC.

The count of this clone is one. The V gene is TRBV29-1, the J gene TRBJ1-1; 7 bases line up with TRBD1. The trim removed 5 bases at V and 11 bases at J, leaving 8 bases unmatched. Germline V gene data show CDR1 as SQVTM and CDR2 as ANQGSEA. The CDR3 consists of 11 residues. CDR3 sequence: CSVRGDRYAFF. In nucleotides, the CDR3 is TGCAGCGTTAGGGGGGACAGATACGCTTTCTTT.

The V and J genes are TRBV5-1 and TRBJ1-4; no definite D call. Germline values: CDR1 SGHRS, CDR2 YFSETQ. The CDR3 consists of 15 residues. V dropped 4 bases and J dropped 6 bases, with 16 bases sitting between them. The CDR3 loop is CASSGEVAGDEKLFF. DNA for the CDR3: TGCGCCAGCAGCGGGGAAGTGGCCGGGGATGAAAAACTGTTTTTT.

Written as DNA, the CDR3 is TGTGCCAGTAGTATGGGCAGGGCTGGGACTGAAGCTTTCTTT. Translated, it gives CASSMGRAGTEAFF. The genes are TRBV19 and TRBJ1-1, with D perhaps matching TRBD1 (5 bases). CDR3 length: 14 residues. Germline values: CDR1 LNHDA, CDR2 SQIVND (reference sequence). V was clipped by 3 bases and J by 5 bases, with 13 bases between them.

The V and J genes are TRBV4-1 and TRBJ2-1; D is unresolved. There are 15 residues in the CDR3. V was cut by 0 bases and J by 4 bases, with 10 bases left in between. Germline V lookup: CDR1 MGHRA, CDR2 YSYEKL. The CDR3 spells CASSQDRTGYNEQFF. The CDR3 nucleotides are TGCGCCAGCAGCCAAGATCGTACGGGTTACAATGAGCAGTTCTTC.

The chain couples TRBV10-2 to TRBJ2-7, with 7 bases lining up with TRBD2. Trimming cost V 4 bases and J 5 bases; bases outside gene matches: 17. Germline-derived CDR1 and CDR2 are WSHSY and SAAADI. This CDR3 has 17 amino acids. The CDR3 bases are TGCGCCAGCAGTGTCTCTAGCGGCGTGGGTGGCCGCGACGAGCAGTACGTC. Encoded protein: CASSVSSGVGGRDEQYV.

CDR3 sequence: CASSLGGRGNSPLHF. The DNA for the CDR3 is TGTGCCAGCAGCCTCGGCGGCAGGGGTAATTCACCCCTCCACTTT. The chain is built from TRBV25-1 and TRBJ1-6, with TRBD1 as a possible D gene (6 bases). Deletions cut 6 bases from V and 6 bases from J, with 15 bases between. Germline V gene sequence: CDR1 MGHDK, CDR2 SYGVNS. The CDR3 totals 15 residues. The complete variable domain, with remaining parts taken from reference TRBV25-1 and TRBJ1-6, reads EADIYQTPRYLVIGTGKKITLECSQTMGHDKMYWYQQDPGMELHLIHYSYGVNSTEKGDLSSESTVSRIRTEHFPLTLESARPSHTSQYLCASSLGGRGNSPLHFGNGTRLTVT.

The V and J genes are TRBV5-1 and TRBJ1-2, with D unclear. The germline V and J ends were trimmed by 4 bases and 4 bases, with 8 bases remaining between them. The germline CDR1 and CDR2 sequences are SGHRS and YFSETQ. This CDR3 comprises 12 residues. This CDR3 reads CASSKDTYGYTF. As DNA, the CDR3 is TGCGCCAGCAGCAAAGACACCTATGGCTACACCTTC.

The chain uses TRBV7-2 and TRBJ2-3; 9 bases agree with TRBD2. This CDR3 is 16 amino acids long. J was trimmed by 6 bases and V by 1 base; bases with no gene match: 8. CDR1 and CDR2 (germline): SGHTA, FQGNSA. CDR3 sequence reads: CASSLGLSGSYDTQYF. For the CDR3, the DNA is TGTGCCAGCAGCTTAGGTCTTAGCGGGAGCTACGATACGCAGTATTTT.

The V and J genes are TRBV11-1 and TRBJ2-1; D might be TRBD2 (5 bases). CDR3 length: 13 amino acids. The V and J ends lost 2 bases and 9 bases respectively, with 11 bases between them. The germline V gene encodes CDR1 SGHAT and CDR2 FQDESV (reference sequence). The CDR3 nucleotides are TGTGCCAGCAGCTTACTGGGAGCCTTTGAGCAGTTCTTC. Protein sequence: CASSLLGAFEQFF.